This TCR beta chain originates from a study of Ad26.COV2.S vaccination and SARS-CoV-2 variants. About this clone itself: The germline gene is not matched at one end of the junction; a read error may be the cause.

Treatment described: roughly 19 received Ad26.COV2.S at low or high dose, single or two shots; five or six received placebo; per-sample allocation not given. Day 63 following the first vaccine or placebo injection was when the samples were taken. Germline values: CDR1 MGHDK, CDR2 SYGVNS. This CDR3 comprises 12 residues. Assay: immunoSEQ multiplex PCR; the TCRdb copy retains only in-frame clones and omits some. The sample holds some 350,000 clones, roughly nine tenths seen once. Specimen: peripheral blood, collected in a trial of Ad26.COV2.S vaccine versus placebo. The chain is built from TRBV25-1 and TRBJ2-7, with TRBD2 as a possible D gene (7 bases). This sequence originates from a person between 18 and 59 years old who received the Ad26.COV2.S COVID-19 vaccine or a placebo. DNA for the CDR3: TGCCCGAGGGGGGGGAGAGTATACGAGCAGTACTTC. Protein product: CPRGGRVYEQYF.